Below are 11 T cell receptor beta chains sequenced from a single sample in a study of T cell changes during pregnancy in multiple sclerosis. Generated by immunoSEQ multiplex PCR, the TCRdb table keeps only in-frame clones and is missing some. The profile shows more than 65,000 clones, about 91% of them singletons. This specimen consisted of peripheral blood, obtained in the first trimester of pregnancy. The receptors shown here come from a female donor with multiple sclerosis, enrolled in a pregnancy study.

The chain is built from TRBV5-1 and TRBJ1-1; TRBD1 agrees at 9 bases. The V gene's germline CDR1 is SGHRS and CDR2 YFSETQ. The V and J ends lost 4 bases and 3 bases, in that order; junction bases with no gene match: 13. The CDR3 has 17 amino acids. CDR3 region: CASSPGQGRVSDTEAFF. CDR3 DNA sequence: TGCGCCAGCAGCCCTGGACAGGGGAGGGTTTCGGACACTGAAGCTTTCTTT.

This clone was seen more than once but under ten times. V and J are TRBV5-1 and TRBJ1-1, with D possibly being TRBD1 (5 bases). In germline, CDR1 is SGHRS, CDR2 YFSETQ. CDR3 size: 14 residues. The V end was cut by 0 bases, the J end by 1 base, with 7 bases between. The CDR3 sequence is CASSLAQGNTEAFF. CDR3 coding DNA: TGCGCCAGCAGCTTGGCCCAGGGGAACACTGAAGCTTTCTTT.

The V and J genes are TRBV30 and TRBJ2-5, with 10 bases matching TRBD2. The CDR3 extends over 15 amino acids. J was trimmed by 4 bases and V by 0 bases; bases with no gene match: 5. Germline-derived CDR1 and CDR2 are GTSNPN and SVGIG (reference sequence). The CDR3 region has the DNA TGTGCCTGGAGTGTAGCGGGGGGGCTTTCAGAGACCCAGTACTTC. Its translation: CAWSVAGGLSETQYF.

CDR3 region: CASKGGSIAEAFF. In DNA form, the CDR3 reads TGTGCCAGCAAAGGGGGTAGTATCGCTGAAGCTTTCTTT. The rearrangement uses TRBV27 and TRBJ1-1, with a weak D call TRBD1 (6 bases). CDR3 length: 13 amino acids. Germline V gene sequence: CDR1 MNHEY, CDR2 SMNVEV (reference sequence). Trimming stripped 7 bases from V and 6 bases from J, with 15 bases between.

The chain links TRBV18 to TRBJ1-2; D may be TRBD1 (5 bases). This CDR3 region has 14 residues. V lost 2 bases and J 4 bases, leaving 11 bases between the germline ends. The germline gives CDR1 KGHSH, CDR2 LQKENI. The CDR3: CASSPASGGYGYTF. Written as DNA, the CDR3 is TGTGCCAGCTCACCAGCTAGCGGGGGCTATGGCTACACCTTC.

The chain links TRBV5-6 to TRBJ2-7; 12 bases match TRBD2. The CDR3 runs to 16 residues. Germline lookup yields CDR1 SGHDT and CDR2 YYEEEE. The ends lost 4 bases at V and 5 bases at J; junction bases unmatched: 10. The CDR3 DNA reads as TGTGCCAGCAGCAATATGACTAGCGGGAGAGTCGACGAGCAGTACTTC. Protein sequence: CASSNMTSGRVDEQYF.

The chain employs TRBV19 and TRBJ2-1, with a possible D match to TRBD1 (9 bases). Trimming shortened V by 6 bases and J by 7 bases, and 34 bases separated the two germline ends. The CDR3 totals 20 residues. CDR1 LNHDA and CDR2 SQIVND come from the germline V gene (reference sequence). The chain's CDR3 is CASSYYRGRRSGGFWNEQFF. CDR3 in DNA: TGTGCCAGTAGCTACTACAGGGGGCGCCGGAGCGGGGGCTTTTGGAATGAGCAGTTCTTC.

The DNA of the CDR3 is TGTGCCAGCAGTACACAGACCTACGAGCAGTACTTC. Translation gives CASSTQTYEQYF. The V and J genes are TRBV28 and TRBJ2-7; no definite D call. The CDR3 is 12 residues long. V shed 5 bases and J shed 2 bases, with 7 bases lying between them. Germline CDR1 MDHEN, CDR2 SYDVKM.

The chain employs TRBV18 and TRBJ2-5; 7 bases agree with TRBD1. The CDR3 runs 13 residues. Losses at the gene ends were 3 bases for V and 4 bases for J; bases not matched to a gene: 2. Germline V gives CDR1 KGHSH, CDR2 LQKENI. CDR3 sequence reads: CASSPWTGETQYF. CDR3 nucleotides: TGTGCCAGCTCACCCTGGACAGGAGAGACCCAGTACTTC.

In DNA form, the CDR3 reads TGTGCCAGCAGCTCCGCTGGACAGCGTAATGAAAAACTGTTTTTT. Residues: CASSSAGQRNEKLFF. The genes are TRBV7-2 and TRBJ1-4; D may be TRBD1 (6 bases). Germline lookup yields CDR1 SGHTA and CDR2 FQGNSA. Trimming cost V 4 bases and J 4 bases, with 13 bases left between them. CDR3 size: 15 residues.

The chain uses TRBV19 and TRBJ2-1, with 8 bases aligning to TRBD2. CDR3 length: 14 amino acids. V gave up 7 bases and J gave up 3 bases; unmatched junction bases: 5. Germline values: CDR1 LNHDA, CDR2 SQIVND (reference sequence). The CDR3 sequence is CASNGGAGYNEQFF. CDR3 nucleotide sequence: TGTGCCAGTAACGGGGGGGCCGGCTACAATGAGCAGTTCTTC.